This T cell receptor (beta chain) was retrieved from a study of early T cells in non-severe SARS-CoV-2 infection. Study-wide background: Sequencing targeted bulk RNA from unsorted whole blood, leaving chains unpaired. Study-level results: Private and CD4 specificities were missed by VDJdb matching, skewed to anti-spike CD8.

This clonotype has a count of ten or more. The antigen is not known. The CDR3 runs 16 residues. V lost 5 bases and J lost 0; bases outside the gene matches: 3. Looked up from germline, CDR1 is SGHTA and CDR2 is FQGTGA. Tagging with unique molecular identifiers was applied to individual cDNA molecules. TCRdb analysed the 5' RACE reads with MiXCR anew, one entry per CDR3 protein. The sample lists fewer than 55,000 distinct CDR3 sequences, about 6% occurring once. Here the sequenced sample was whole blood, taken at baseline. The receptor's source is an adult who was a healthcare worker with PCR-confirmed SARS-CoV-2 infection or an uninfected control (not recorded which). The rearrangement links TRBV7-3 to TRBJ2-6; TRBD1 aligns across 8 bases. CDR3: CASSRTGTSGANVLTF. The CDR3 nucleotides read TGTGCCAGCAGCCGGACAGGGACCTCTGGGGCCAACGTCCTGACTTTC. The whole variable domain, remainder taken from reference TRBV7-3 and TRBJ2-6, is GAGVSQTPSNKVTEKGKYVELRCDPISGHTALYWYRQSLGQGPEFLIYFQGTGAADDSGLPNDRFFAVRPEGSVSTLKIQRTERGDSAVYLCASSRTGTSGANVLTFGAGSRLTVL.